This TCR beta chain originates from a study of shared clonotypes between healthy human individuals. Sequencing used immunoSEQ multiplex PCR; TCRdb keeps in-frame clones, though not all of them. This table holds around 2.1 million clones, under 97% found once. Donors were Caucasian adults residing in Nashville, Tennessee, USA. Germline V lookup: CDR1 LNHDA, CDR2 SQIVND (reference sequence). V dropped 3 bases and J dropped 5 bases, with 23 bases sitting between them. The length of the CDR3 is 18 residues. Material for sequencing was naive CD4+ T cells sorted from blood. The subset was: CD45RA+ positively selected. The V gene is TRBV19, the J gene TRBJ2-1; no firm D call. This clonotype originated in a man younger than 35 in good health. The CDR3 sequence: CASSIQAISPLNHNEQFF. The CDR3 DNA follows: TGTGCCAGTAGTATTCAGGCGATATCACCTCTAAACCACAATGAGCAGTTCTTC.